This T cell receptor (beta chain) was obtained from a study of blood T cell repertoires in COVID-19. Per the original data handling: It was from reference gene primer amplification that nucleated cell counts were estimated. TCRdb keeps only in-frame clones here, not all; method: immunoSEQ multiplex PCR. D and trimming come from the DNA, and the V and J calls and clone size come from that table. Of more than 85,000 clones listed, about 88% are singletons. There are 13 residues in the CDR3. V was cut by 3 bases and J by 7 bases, with 11 bases left in between. Germline CDR1 and CDR2: SGDLS and YYNGEE. This TCR derives from a man over 45 with active or convalescent COVID-19. Sequences were obtained from peripheral blood. The J gene is TRBJ1-5, the V gene TRBV9; D is unclear. The CDR3 reads CASSADSRQPQHF. CDR3 DNA: TGTGCCAGCAGCGCTGATAGTAGACAGCCCCAGCATTTT.